This TCR beta chain was sequenced for a study of T-cell memory formation after mild COVID-19. Germline-derived CDR1 and CDR2 are DFQATT and SNEGSKA (reference sequence). Trimming removed 1 base at V and 5 bases at J, with 16 bases between. This CDR3 is built from 15 residues. This clonotype is categorized as medium-sized (0.01 to 0.1%). TCRdb redid the calling of the 5' RACE reads with MiXCR, one entry per CDR3 protein. This table has fewer than 350,000 distinct CDR3 sequences, 15% to 20% appearing once. The specimen was PBMCs or a T cell subset sorted from them (not recorded which). The sequence was obtained from a young man who had mild COVID-19 (a few samples of this study predate the infection). Cell type and time point are not known. The chain uses TRBV20-1 and TRBJ2-3, with D possibly called TRBD1 or TRBD2 (5 bases each). CDR3 in amino acids: CSARARDEGRDTQYF. The CDR3 DNA sequence: TGCAGTGCTAGAGCCCGGGACGAAGGAAGAGATACGCAGTATTTT.